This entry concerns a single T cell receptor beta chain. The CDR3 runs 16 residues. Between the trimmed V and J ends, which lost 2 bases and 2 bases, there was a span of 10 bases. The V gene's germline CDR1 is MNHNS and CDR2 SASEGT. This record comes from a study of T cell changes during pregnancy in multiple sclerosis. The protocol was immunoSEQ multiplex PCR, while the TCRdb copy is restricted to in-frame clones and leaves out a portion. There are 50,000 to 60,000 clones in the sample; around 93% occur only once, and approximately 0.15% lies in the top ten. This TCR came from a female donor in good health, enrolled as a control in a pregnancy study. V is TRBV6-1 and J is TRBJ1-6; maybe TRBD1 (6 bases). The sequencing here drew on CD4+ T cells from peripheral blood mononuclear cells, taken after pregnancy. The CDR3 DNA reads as TGTGCCAGCAGTGAATCACACAGGGCCTATAATTCACCCCTCCACTTT. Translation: CASSESHRAYNSPLHF.